The 18 T cell receptor beta chains in this list originate from one sample, sequenced in a study of control samples from healthy donors and cancer patients. Data came from immunoSEQ multiplex PCR; TCRdb stores just in-frame clones and leaves some out. The data contain approximately 140,000 clones, 80% to 95% of them singletons. The specimen was blood. The receptors were sampled from a young man in good health.

For the CDR3, the DNA is TGTGCCTGGAGTCATGACACACAGGCTGCCGAGCAGTACTTC. It is translated as CAWSHDTQAAEQYF. V gene TRBV30 combines with J gene TRBJ2-7; the D gene is possibly TRBD1 (5 bases). V shed 2 bases and J shed 6 bases, with 17 bases lying between them. Germline values: CDR1 GTSNPN, CDR2 SVGIG (reference sequence). The CDR3 is made up of 14 amino acids.

The rearrangement uses TRBV27 and TRBJ1-1; 7 bases map to TRBD1. The CDR3 totals 14 residues. CDR1 MNHEY and CDR2 SMNVEV come from the germline V gene (reference sequence). V was pared by 8 bases and J by 5 bases, with 11 bases of the junction left unmatched. CDR3 amino acids: CASFLRDRGTEAFF. The CDR3 region has the DNA TGTGCCAGCTTTCTCCGGGACAGAGGTACTGAAGCTTTCTTT.

This chain joins TRBV3-1 (or the pseudogene TRBV3-2) and TRBJ2-7, with TRBD2 identical over 9 bases. Trimming at V came to 1 base and at J to 3 bases, leaving 7 bases not matched to a gene. This CDR3 contains 16 residues. Germline V CDR1 and CDR2: LGHDT, YNNKEL (reference sequence). Here the CDR3 reads CASSQGWREGGYEQYF. CDR3 DNA: TGTGCCAGCAGCCAAGGTTGGCGGGAGGGTGGCTACGAGCAGTACTTC.

The chain is built from TRBV21-1 and TRBJ1-2; the D segment call TRBD1 is taken from the table without a DNA check. TRBV21-1 is noted as a pseudogene. This CDR3 contains 15 residues. This CDR3 reads CASSTLGRALYGYTF. In DNA, the CDR3 is TGTGCCAGCAGCACCCTCGGCAGGGCCCTCTATGGCTACACCTTC.

A single count supports this clone. The chain couples TRBV7-6 to TRBJ1-3, with a weak D call TRBD1 (5 bases). Germline V CDR1 and CDR2: SGHVS, FNYEAQ. The germline V and J ends were trimmed by 3 bases and 1 base, with 7 bases remaining between them. This CDR3 is built from 14 residues. CDR3 DNA sequence: TGTGCCAGCAGCTTGCAGGGATCTGGAAACACCATATATTTT. Residues: CASSLQGSGNTIYF.

This CDR3 reads CASSLAGNTYEQYF. The CDR3 DNA reads as TGTGCCAGCAGTTTGGCGGGGAATACCTACGAGCAGTACTTC. The chain carries TRBV27 and TRBJ2-7; perhaps TRBD2 as D (6 bases). V lost 3 bases, J lost 2 bases, and 11 bases lay in between. CDR1 is MNHEY and CDR2 is SMNVEV in the germline V gene (reference sequence). This CDR3 is 14 amino acids long.

This clone was counted ten times or more. The J gene is TRBJ1-6, the V gene TRBV28; TRBD1 aligns across 8 bases. CDR3 length: 18 residues. Germline V gives CDR1 MDHEN, CDR2 SYDVKM. Trimming cost V 5 bases and J 4 bases; bases outside gene matches: 13. For the CDR3, the DNA is TGTGCCAGCAGTCGGTCGGGACAGGAGAATTTTTATAATTCACCCCTCCACTTT. Its protein is CASSRSGQENFYNSPLHF. Full variable domain (outside the CDR3, taken from reference TRBV28 and TRBJ1-6): DVKVTQSSRYLVKRTGEKVFLECVQDMDHENMFWYRQDPGLGLRLIYFSYDVKMKEKGDIPEGYSVSREKKERFSLILESASTNQTSMYLCASSRSGQENFYNSPLHFGNGTRLTVT.

This chain uses TRBV7-3 with TRBJ1-1; D is perhaps TRBD1 (6 bases). The CDR3 has 13 amino acids. Germline CDR1 SGHTA, CDR2 FQGTGA. Trimming removed 3 bases from V and 1 base from J, with 6 bases in between. The CDR3 DNA is TGTGCCAGCAGCTTGGGACAGAACACTGAAGCTTTCTTT. Its protein product is CASSLGQNTEAFF.

The CDR3 DNA sequence: TGTGCCACCAGTGATTTTCGAGAGACCCAGTACTTC. Translation gives CATSDFRETQYF. This chain connects TRBV24-1 to TRBJ2-5; D is undetermined. Deletions cut 1 base from V and 4 bases from J, with 3 bases between. The length of the CDR3 is 12 residues. Germline V CDR1 and CDR2: KGHDR, SFDVKD.

This sequence joins TRBV20-1 and TRBJ2-7; no clear D gene. Germline-derived CDR1 and CDR2 are DFQATT and SNEGSKA (reference sequence). CDR3 length equals 11 residues. The V gene lost 6 bases and the J gene lost 4 bases, with 10 bases spanning the gap. DNA of the CDR3: TGCAGTGCCCAGAGACGATACGAGCAGTACTTC. Translating gives CSAQRRYEQYF.

J is TRBJ1-4 and V is TRBV9; possibly TRBD1 for D (5 bases). The V end lost 0 bases, the J end lost 8 bases, and 11 bases lay between the germline ends. Looked up from germline, CDR1 is SGDLS and CDR2 is YYNGEE. The CDR3 is made up of 14 amino acids. CDR3 in DNA: TGTGCCAGCAGCGTAGAGGCAGGGCGGGAAAAACTGTTTTTT. Its protein product is CASSVEAGREKLFF. Full variable domain (missing parts from reference TRBV9 and TRBJ1-4): DSGVTQTPKHLITATGQRVTLRCSPRSGDLSVYWYQQSLDQGLQFLIQYYNGEERAKGNILERFSAQQFPDLHSELNLSSLELGDSALYFCASSVEAGREKLFFGSGTQLSVL.

This clone was recorded once. Mismatch with germline at one junction end may stem from a read error. The chain carries TRBV28 and TRBJ2-5, with a weak D call TRBD1 (5 bases). In germline, CDR1 is MDHEN, CDR2 SYDVKM. There are 14 residues in the CDR3. The chain's CDR3 is CASSFRGFQETQYF. The CDR3 region has the DNA TGTGCCAGTAGTTTTAGGGGCTTTCAAGAGACCCAGTACTTC. Together with reference TRBV28 and TRBJ2-5, the CDR3 gives the full variable domain: DVKVTQSSRYLVKRTGEKVFLECVQDMDHENMFWYRQDPGLGLRLIYFSYDVKMKEKGDIPEGYSVSREKKERFSLILESASTNQTSMYLCASSFRGFQETQYFGPGTRLLVL.

This clone was recorded only once. The chain carries TRBV27 and TRBJ2-2, with no clear D. This CDR3 is built from 12 residues. Germline lookup yields CDR1 MNHEY and CDR2 SMNVEV (reference sequence). The V end lost 6 bases, the J end lost 6 bases, and 8 bases lay between the germline ends. The DNA of the CDR3 is TGTGCCAGCAGCCCTGGGGCCGGGGAGCTGTTTTTT. It specifies CASSPGAGELFF.

The chain uses TRBV19 and TRBJ1-1, with D perhaps TRBD1 (5 bases). The ends were cut back, 1 base at V and 4 bases at J, with 13 bases in the middle. Germline CDR1 is LNHDA and CDR2 is SQIVND (reference sequence). This CDR3 is built from 15 residues. DNA for the CDR3: TGTGCCAGTAGTATAGTCCCCGGGGCGAGCACTGAAGCTTTCTTT. Translation: CASSIVPGASTEAFF.

A single count supports this clone. The rearrangement joins TRBV7-9 to TRBJ2-1, with 8 bases that match TRBD1. Germline CDR1 is SEHNR and CDR2 is FQNEAQ (reference sequence). Trimming removed 1 base from V and 7 bases from J; junction bases left unmatched: 9. The CDR3 has 16 residues. CDR3 region: CASSLDDRGRWNEQFF. The CDR3 DNA reads as TGTGCCAGCAGCTTAGACGACAGGGGAAGATGGAATGAGCAGTTCTTC.

The gene calls are TRBV29-1 and TRBJ2-3, with TRBD2 identical over 12 bases. The CDR3 sequence is 14 residues long. With 8 bases clipped from V and 5 bases from J, the junction kept 8 bases outside the gene matches. Germline CDR1 reads SQVTM; CDR2 reads ANQGSEA. The CDR3 DNA reads as TGCAGCATTAGACTAGCGGGAGTGGTAGATACGCAGTATTTT. Protein sequence: CSIRLAGVVDTQYF.

The sample holds one count of this clone. Here the CDR3 reads CASSGVGDTGELFF. CDR3 coding DNA: TGTGCCAGCTCGGGAGTTGGTGACACCGGGGAGCTGTTTTTT. The rearrangement joins TRBV5-4 to TRBJ2-2; maybe TRBD2 (6 bases). With 7 bases removed from V and 3 bases from J, the gap between germline ends came to 13 bases. Germline CDR1 is SGHNT and CDR2 is YYREEE (reference sequence). The CDR3 sequence is 14 residues long.

The chain joins TRBV29-1 to TRBJ2-1; a weak D match, TRBD2 (5 bases). CDR1 SQVTM and CDR2 ANQGSEA come from the germline V gene. This CDR3 is built from 13 residues. Between the trimmed V and J ends, which lost 4 bases and 3 bases, there was a span of 10 bases. CDR3 protein: CSVGGSLYNEQFF. CDR3 coding DNA: TGCAGCGTTGGCGGGTCCCTCTACAATGAGCAGTTCTTC.